These 6 T cell receptor beta chains came from one sample sequenced in a study of shared clonotypes between healthy human individuals. Method: immunoSEQ multiplex PCR; TCRdb's copy keeps in-frame clones and lacks some. The repertoire has under 2,500,000 clones, almost 96% of them found once; the top ten carry roughly 0.13%. Sequencing was carried out using naive CD4+ T cells sorted from blood. Subset in this sample: CD45RA+ positively selected. Source of these receptors: a man aged 18-30 years in good health.

The gene calls are TRBV5-1 and TRBJ2-2; D is unresolved. This CDR3 is built from 14 residues. V was cut by 2 bases and J by 2 bases, with 7 bases left in between. Germline CDR1 SGHRS, CDR2 YFSETQ. CDR3 in DNA: TGCGCCAGCAGCTTTACTAAAAACACCGGGGAGCTGTTTTTT. It encodes CASSFTKNTGELFF.

This clone came up once. The chain has TRBV6-6 and TRBJ1-4; 9 nucleotides line up with TRBD1. The CDR3 is 14 residues long. Germline CDR1 is MNHNY and CDR2 is SVGAGI (reference sequence). The V segment lost 7 bases and the J segment 5 bases; nucleotides outside the gene matches: 5. CDR3 in DNA: TGTGCCAGCATCGAGGACAGGGGAAATGAAAAACTGTTTTTT. Translation gives CASIEDRGNEKLFF.

This chain joins TRBV2 and TRBJ2-7, with D unclear. Per germline, CDR1 SNHLY and CDR2 FYNNEI. Trimming took off 5 bases at V and 4 bases at J, with 9 bases between the two ends. CDR3 length equals 12 residues. The CDR3: CASSFDLYEQYF. The CDR3 DNA follows: TGTGCCAGCAGTTTCGACTTGTACGAGCAGTACTTC.

The V gene is TRBV10-2, the J gene TRBJ2-2; 9 positions match TRBD1. V trimming: 3 bases; J trimming: 4 bases; junction bases outside the gene matches: 3. The CDR3 consists of 15 residues. CDR1 and CDR2 from the germline V gene are WSHSY and SAAADI. The CDR3 loop is CASSETGGPTGELFF. The CDR3 coding sequence is TGCGCCAGCAGTGAAACAGGGGGCCCCACCGGGGAGCTGTTTTTT.

The genes are TRBV7-9 and TRBJ1-5; 8 positions agree with TRBD1. Germline V gene data show CDR1 as SEHNR and CDR2 as FQNEAQ (reference sequence). The CDR3 loop spans 15 amino acids. With 5 bases clipped from V and 5 bases from J, the junction kept 8 bases outside the gene matches. The CDR3 DNA reads as TGTGCCAGCAGCCCCGGACAGGGTTTTGATCAGCCCCAGCATTTT. It codes for CASSPGQGFDQPQHF.

The genes are TRBV28 and TRBJ2-1, with D perhaps TRBD1 (9 bases). Looked up from germline, CDR1 is MDHEN and CDR2 is SYDVKM. Trimming took off 6 bases at V and 6 bases at J, with 18 bases between the two ends. CDR3 length equals 15 residues. The CDR3 nucleotides are TGTGCCAGCAGACGGGGGGGACAGGGTGGCAATGAGCAGTTCTTC. This codes for CASRRGGQGGNEQFF.